This T cell receptor beta chain was recorded in a study of early T cells in non-severe SARS-CoV-2 infection. Study-level information: Chains from this unsorted whole-blood bulk RNA could not be paired. Study-wide results and caveats: Matching against VDJdb likely underestimated virus-specific expansions, favoring anti-spike CD8.

On this clonotype itself: No antigen is known for it.

In the library, individual cDNA molecules carried attached unique molecular identifiers. TCRdb processed the 5' RACE reads anew with MiXCR; each CDR3 protein has one entry. This table has around 59,000 distinct CDR3 sequences, more than 8.5% appearing once. Trimming removed 3 bases at V and 7 bases at J, with 14 bases between. Germline loops: CDR1 SGDLS, CDR2 YYNGEE. CDR3 size: 14 residues. V usage is TRBV9 and J usage is TRBJ1-5; the D gene is possibly TRBD1 (5 bases). The clonotype originates from an adult who was a healthcare worker with PCR-confirmed SARS-CoV-2 infection or an uninfected control (not recorded which). Sequencing was carried out using whole blood. The CDR3 DNA reads TGTGCCAGCAGCGGCGGACAATCATGGCAGCCCCAGCATTTT. Protein product: CASSGGQSWQPQHF.